The 21 T cell receptor beta chains presented below share a single source sample, sequenced in a study of shared clonotypes between healthy human individuals. Method: immunoSEQ multiplex PCR; TCRdb's copy keeps in-frame clones and lacks some. The data show about 2.2 million clones, with about 93% seen just once and about 1.7% held by the top ten. CD45RO-negative, CCR7-positively selected cells formed the naive CD8 fraction, excluding terminally differentiated effector memory CD45RA+ cells. The sequenced sample was naive CD8+ T cells from PBMCs. All receptors come from a man between 18 and 29 years old in good health. Some clones in this sample may be carry-over from other donors' samples.

The V gene is TRBV11-2, the J gene TRBJ2-7, with D maybe TRBD1 (6 bases). CDR1 is SGHAT and CDR2 is FQNNGV in the germline V gene. The CDR3 is made up of 15 amino acids. V dropped 2 bases and J dropped 2 bases, with 13 bases sitting between them. The CDR3 spells CASSLYSGDAYEQYF. DNA for the CDR3: TGTGCCAGCAGCTTATATTCAGGGGACGCCTACGAGCAGTACTTC. Variable domain in full (rest from reference TRBV11-2 and TRBJ2-7): EAGVAQSPRYKIIEKRQSVAFWCNPISGHATLYWYQQILGQGPKLLIQFQNNGVVDDSQLPKDRFSAERLKGVDSTLKIQPAKLEDSAVYLCASSLYSGDAYEQYFGPGTRLTVT.

The V gene is TRBV6-1, the J gene TRBJ2-7, with 11 bases aligning to TRBD2. V dropped 6 bases and J dropped 3; count of bases not matched to a gene: 13. This CDR3 is 17 amino acids long. Germline V gives CDR1 MNHNS, CDR2 SASEGT. The CDR3 is CASREPPGLAVIYEQYF. The CDR3 nucleotides are TGTGCCAGCAGAGAACCTCCGGGACTAGCGGTTATCTACGAGCAGTACTTC.

The CDR3 sequence is CASSFLRDGLYEQYF. The CDR3 region has the DNA TGCGCCAGCAGCTTCCTCCGGGACGGCCTCTACGAGCAGTACTTC. The chain joins TRBV5-1 to TRBJ2-7; possibly TRBD1 or TRBD2 for D (5 bases each). Germline V gene data show CDR1 as SGHRS and CDR2 as YFSETQ. The V end lost 2 bases, the J end lost 3 bases, and 15 bases lay between the germline ends. The CDR3 consists of 15 residues.

V gene TRBV6-1 combines with J gene TRBJ1-1; D remains ambiguous. V lost 5 bases to trimming and J lost 11 bases, with 12 bases between them. The CDR3 consists of 11 residues. The germline V gene encodes CDR1 MNHNS and CDR2 SASEGT. Written as DNA, the CDR3 is TGTGCCAGCAGTTCACCGTTTCGGGCTTTCTTT. Residues: CASSSPFRAFF.

This chain joins TRBV11-2 and TRBJ2-7; 8 nucleotides line up with TRBD1. The length of the CDR3 is 16 residues. Germline assignment: CDR1 SGHAT and CDR2 FQNNGV. V gave up 5 bases and J gave up 0 bases; unmatched junction bases: 9. This chain's CDR3 is CASSPRPRGPSYEQYF. CDR3 bases: TGTGCCAGCAGCCCCAGACCCAGGGGGCCCTCCTACGAGCAGTACTTC.

DNA of the CDR3: TGCGCCAGCAGCCAAGACTGGGATTCCAGCTCCTACAATGAGCAGTTCTTC. This sequence encodes CASSQDWDSSSYNEQFF. The rearrangement links TRBV4-1 to TRBJ2-1; no reliable D call. Germline V gene data show CDR1 as MGHRA and CDR2 as YSYEKL. Deletions cut 0 bases from V and 0 bases from J, with 12 bases between. CDR3 length: 17 amino acids.

This sequence joins TRBV6-5 and TRBJ1-5; the D is unclear. The CDR3 is 12 amino acids. Germline loops: CDR1 MNHEY, CDR2 SVGAGI. V lost 5 bases and J lost 6, with 8 bases in between. CDR3 coding DNA: TGTGCCAGCAGTCCAAGAGGTCAGCCCCAGCATTTT. It is translated as CASSPRGQPQHF.

The chain's CDR3 is CSVDRSPTTGEVKGYGYTF. The DNA for the CDR3 is TGCAGCGTTGATCGAAGCCCAACGACAGGGGAGGTAAAGGGTTATGGCTACACCTTC. The V and J genes are TRBV29-1 and TRBJ1-2; 8 nucleotides line up with TRBD1. The CDR3 is 19 residues long. With V trimmed by 3 bases and J by 5 bases, 23 bases remained unmatched. CDR1 is SQVTM, CDR2 ANQGSEA, per germline. The entire variable domain, with the rest obtained from reference TRBV29-1 and TRBJ1-2, is as follows: SAVISQKPSRDICQRGTSLTIQCQVDSQVTMMFWYRQQPGQSLTLIATANQGSEATYESGFVIDKFPISRPNLTFSTLTVSNMSPEDSSIYLCSVDRSPTTGEVKGYGYTFGSGTRLTVV.

The chain is built from TRBV30 and TRBJ2-7; tentative D call: TRBD1 (6 bases). Trimming shortened V by 1 base and J by 4 bases, and 14 bases separated the two germline ends. The CDR3 consists of 14 residues. Germline CDR1 and CDR2: GTSNPN and SVGIG (reference sequence). As DNA, the CDR3 is TGTGCCTGGAGTGGCCCACAGGGTCTATACGAGCAGTACTTC. This translates into CAWSGPQGLYEQYF.

The chain has TRBV5-6 and TRBJ1-4; D gene uncertain. V lost 5 bases to trimming and J lost 0 bases, with 14 bases between them. Germline V gene lookup returns CDR1 SGHDT and CDR2 YYEEEE. CDR3 length: 16 amino acids. This CDR3 is CASRLRPGATNEKLFF. CDR3 DNA: TGTGCCAGCAGGCTTCGCCCGGGTGCAACTAATGAAAAACTGTTTTTT. The full variable domain, completed using reference TRBV5-6 and TRBJ1-4, is DAGVTQSPTHLIKTRGQQVTLRCSPKSGHDTVSWYQQALGQGPQFIFQYYEEEERQRGNFPDRFSGHQFPNYSSELNVNALLLGDSALYLCASRLRPGATNEKLFFGSGTQLSVL.

The rearrangement uses TRBV15 and TRBJ2-3, with D hard to call. This CDR3 is built from 17 residues. Germline values: CDR1 LNHNV, CDR2 YYDKDF (reference sequence). V gave up 3 bases and J gave up 4 bases, with 20 bases separating them. Written as DNA, the CDR3 is TGTGCCACCAGCAGCCCACTCCAGTCCCAGGCACCAGATACGCAGTATTTT. This translates into CATSSPLQSQAPDTQYF.

Points on this clone: The same CDR3 arises from other DNA sequences in this sample as well. This rearrangement joins TRBV4-1 to TRBJ2-5; D is unclear. Trimming cost V 1 base and J 5 bases, with 11 bases left between them. Germline assignment: CDR1 MGHRA and CDR2 YSYEKL. This CDR3 spans 14 amino acids. The CDR3 DNA reads as TGCGCCAGCAGCCAAGTTAGCCGTGGGGAGACCCAGTACTTC. Its protein is CASSQVSRGETQYF.

J is TRBJ1-2 and V is TRBV2; no clear D. The V gene lost 4 bases and the J gene lost 5 bases, with 8 bases spanning the gap. This CDR3 has 12 residues. Per the germline V gene, CDR1 is SNHLY and CDR2 is FYNNEI. The CDR3 coding sequence is TGTGCCAGCAGTGGGGCCGAATATGGCTACACCTTC. Its protein product is CASSGAEYGYTF.

The rearrangement uses TRBV7-9 and TRBJ2-3; 8 nucleotides agree with TRBD2. The CDR3 extends over 16 amino acids. Trimming cost V 7 bases and J 2 bases; bases outside gene matches: 11. Germline CDR1 SEHNR, CDR2 FQNEAQ (reference sequence). The chain's CDR3 is CASTQSVAGYTDTQYF. In nucleotides, the CDR3 is TGTGCCAGCACCCAGTCGGTAGCGGGGTACACAGATACGCAGTATTTT.

This clone appeared once. Other DNA sequences in this sample translate to the same CDR3. The chain recombines TRBV27 with TRBJ2-7; D possibly corresponds to TRBD2 (5 bases). The CDR3 runs to 14 residues. Trimming removed 1 base at V and 3 bases at J, with 10 bases between. Germline assignment: CDR1 MNHEY and CDR2 SMNVEV (reference sequence). The CDR3 DNA follows: TGTGCCAGCAGTTTATACGCAGGAGGCTACGAGCAGTACTTC. Translation: CASSLYAGGYEQYF.

The gene calls are TRBV19 and TRBJ2-1; D possibly uses TRBD1 or TRBD2 (5 bases each). V lost 5 bases, J lost 5 bases, and 13 bases lay in between. Germline values: CDR1 LNHDA, CDR2 SQIVND (reference sequence). The CDR3 has 14 residues. For the CDR3, the DNA is TGTGCCAGTAGTGTCCCGGGACCAAACAATGAGCAGTTCTTC. This codes for CASSVPGPNNEQFF.

This clone was seen a handful of times. The same CDR3 also results from other DNA sequences found in this sample. The chain recombines TRBV9 with TRBJ2-7, with 9 bases lining up with TRBD1. Germline V gene sequence: CDR1 SGDLS, CDR2 YYNGEE. Losses at the gene ends were 4 bases for V and 3 bases for J; bases not matched to a gene: 5. The CDR3 spans 14 residues. The CDR3 protein is CASSTGTGNYEQYF. For the CDR3, the DNA is TGTGCCAGCAGCACCGGGACAGGGAACTACGAGCAGTACTTC.

This chain uses TRBV19 with TRBJ1-2, with unresolved D. Per germline, CDR1 LNHDA and CDR2 SQIVND (reference sequence). This CDR3 region has 15 residues. Trimming took off 4 bases at V and 2 bases at J, with 14 bases between the two ends. The CDR3 nucleotides read TGTGCCAGTAGTACCCGAGTCCTAGGGAACTATGGCTACACCTTC. Protein sequence: CASSTRVLGNYGYTF.

V is TRBV9 and J is TRBJ2-2, with 8 bases aligning to TRBD2. V shed 0 bases and J 6 bases; nucleotides not matched to a gene: 10. This CDR3 comprises 17 residues. Germline assignment: CDR1 SGDLS and CDR2 YYNGEE. The CDR3 DNA reads as TGTGCCAGCAGCGTAGGGTCCAGCGGGAGTATCCCCGGGGAGCTGTTTTTT. Its protein product is CASSVGSSGSIPGELFF.

This clone was seen once. The chain carries TRBV19 and TRBJ2-1; D gene ambiguous. The germline V gene encodes CDR1 LNHDA and CDR2 SQIVND (reference sequence). The CDR3 contains 12 residues. V shed 5 bases and J shed 9 bases, with 11 bases lying between them. CDR3 loop: CASSLTSFEQFF. The CDR3 DNA reads TGTGCCAGTAGTTTGACTTCATTTGAGCAGTTCTTC. The whole variable domain, filled in from reference TRBV19 and TRBJ2-1, reads DGGITQSPKYLFRKEGQNVTLSCEQNLNHDAMYWYRQDPGQGLRLIYYSQIVNDFQKGDIAEGYSVSREKKESFPLTVTSAQKNPTAFYLCASSLTSFEQFFGPGTRLTVL.

The rearrangement links TRBV28 to TRBJ2-1, with 8 bases matching TRBD1. Germline V gene lookup returns CDR1 MDHEN and CDR2 SYDVKM. After removal of 11 bases from V and 0 bases from J, the junction contained 9 bases not matched to a gene. The CDR3 spans 15 residues. CDR3 DNA: TGTGCCGGTGGGGGCAGGGGGCGCTCCTACAATGAGCAGTTCTTC. This codes for CAGGGRGRSYNEQFF.